A selection of T cell receptor beta chains follows, all from one sample in a study of blood T cell repertoires in COVID-19. TCRdb keeps only in-frame clones here, not all; method: immunoSEQ multiplex PCR. The sample lists roughly 430,000 clones, roughly 87% occurring once. The sequenced material came from PBMCs or T cells enriched from blood (not recorded which). These TCRs come from a middle-aged woman with acute COVID-19. CDR3s include the opening cysteine and the closing phenylalanine or tryptophan. A D gene is named only where the DNA matches it firmly.

CDR3aa	v_gene	j_gene	d_gene
CASRRDRVGQPQHF	TRBV19	TRBJ1-5	TRBD1
CASSRRVANYGYTF	TRBV6-5	TRBJ1-2	NA
CASTPWGSSYEQYF	TRBV11-2	TRBJ2-7	NA
CASSMSGEGEKLFF	TRBV25-1	TRBJ1-4	NA
CASTKRSDRANTEAFF	TRBV7-9	TRBJ1-1	TRBD1
CASANRGASTGELFF	TRBV11-3	TRBJ2-2	NA
CVSSLALQGIAMNTEAFF	TRBV6-2/TRBV6-3	TRBJ1-1	NA
CASSPGQGVTYNEQFF	TRBV5-5	TRBJ2-1	TRBD1
CASSLGGSMTVRDGYTF	TRBV7-9	TRBJ1-2	NA
CASRTSLLSYEQYF	TRBV7-8	TRBJ2-7	NA
CAISPANSGANVLTF	TRBV10-3	TRBJ2-6	NA
CASRLQGFNYGYTF	TRBV2	TRBJ1-2	NA
CASSRGSIYEQYF	TRBV12-3/TRBV12-4	TRBJ2-7	NA
CASSVGQASYGYTF	TRBV9	TRBJ1-2	NA
CASSVDRGRSAEAFF	TRBV2	TRBJ1-1	TRBD1
CASSKGGVQGHGELFF	TRBV21-1	TRBJ2-2	NA
CASSVGQGSGNTIYF	TRBV19	TRBJ1-3	TRBD1
CASRETGGFNYGYTF	TRBV2	TRBJ1-2	TRBD1
CASSLAPGGPNTEAFF	TRBV5-5	TRBJ1-1	TRBD1
CASTVTGFNGYTF	TRBV11-2	TRBJ1-2	TRBD1
CASSHGQGAAGANVLTF	TRBV18	TRBJ2-6	TRBD1
CASRRGLEPQHF	TRBV27	TRBJ1-5	NA
CASSLSTQGVYGYTF	TRBV27	TRBJ1-2	TRBD1
CASSPRPNRVGTEAFF	TRBV13	TRBJ1-1	NA
CASSFEVRTDTQYF	TRBV5-1	TRBJ2-3	NA
CASSQENPGNYGYTF	TRBV4-1	TRBJ1-2	NA
CASSREGLSLYGYTF	TRBV3-1/TRBV3-2	TRBJ1-2	NA
CAISEALGQGYVGGYTF	TRBV10-3	TRBJ1-2	TRBD1
CASSELRPRVYGYTF	TRBV2	TRBJ1-2	NA
CASSHPGDYGYTF	TRBV5-1	TRBJ1-2	NA
CASSAGTSGGETQYF	TRBV7-2	TRBJ2-5	TRBD2
CASSLVSGDGSTEAFF	TRBV5-1	TRBJ1-1	NA
CSVIIGGGYGYTF	TRBV29-1	TRBJ1-2	TRBD1
CASRDIAGGRETQYF	TRBV6-5	TRBJ2-5	TRBD2
CASSGTGEWYEKLFF	TRBV19	TRBJ1-4	TRBD1
CASTLSGQYTEAFF	TRBV6-5	TRBJ1-1	NA
CASSGDRAKTQYF	TRBV2	TRBJ2-5	TRBD1
CATSRDRQGLAPQHF	TRBV15	TRBJ1-5	TRBD1
CSVVTGLGYEQYF	TRBV29-1	TRBJ2-7	NA
CSVGHLTDTQYF	TRBV29-1	TRBJ2-3	NA
CATSRGQGASQPQHF	TRBV15	TRBJ1-5	NA